The rows below give T cell receptor beta chains drawn from one sample of a study of Graves' ophthalmopathy and Graves' hyperthyroidism. TCRdb re-derived calls from the multiplex PCR reads in MiXCR, one entry per CDR3 protein. The repertoire consists of about 16,000 distinct CDR3 sequences, with roughly 46% occurring once and the leading ten covering less than 30%. Sequenced material: peripheral blood. The source is a middle-aged woman with stable Graves' hyperthyroidism. Both conserved end residues are part of each CDR3. Each record gives: J gene, V gene, clone size, D gene, CDR3 DNA, CDR3 protein. The D gene is left open where the match is weak. Some rows mark clone size as missing; the rest say once, few, many or name a class of expanded clone.

j_gene: TRBJ2-7; v_gene: TRBV7-9; abundance: -; d_gene: TRBD1; CDR3nt: TGTGCCAGCAGTGGGGGCCCGGACAGGGGCGATGGGTACGAGCAGTACTTC; CDR3aa: CASSGGPDRGDGYEQYF
j_gene: TRBJ1-4; v_gene: TRBV7-9; abundance: many; d_gene: -; CDR3nt: TGTGCCAGCAGCTTTGGGGGGCAGACAACAACTAATGAAAAACTGTTTTTT; CDR3aa: CASSFGGQTTTNEKLFF
j_gene: TRBJ1-6; v_gene: TRBV5-5; abundance: once; d_gene: -; CDR3nt: TGTGCCAGCAGGCTGTGGCAGGGGAATAATTCACCCCTCCACTTT; CDR3aa: CASRLWQGNNSPLHF
j_gene: TRBJ2-7; v_gene: TRBV20-1; abundance: -; d_gene: -; CDR3nt: TGCAGTGCGAGGCAGATGAGCTCCTACGAGCAGTACTTC; CDR3aa: CSARQMSSYEQYF
j_gene: TRBJ1-1; v_gene: TRBV5-1; abundance: -; d_gene: TRBD1; CDR3nt: TGCGCCAGCAGTCCCGGGACAGGGAACACTGAAGCTTTCTTT; CDR3aa: CASSPGTGNTEAFF
j_gene: TRBJ2-7; v_gene: TRBV19; abundance: medium-sized; d_gene: TRBD1; CDR3nt: TGTGCCAGTAGTGGGACAGGGGAATACGAGCAGTACTTC; CDR3aa: CASSGTGEYEQYF
j_gene: TRBJ2-7; v_gene: TRBV7-9; abundance: medium-sized; d_gene: -; CDR3nt: TGTGCCAGCAGCTTAGGGGTTTACGAGCAGTACTTC; CDR3aa: CASSLGVYEQYF
j_gene: TRBJ2-1; v_gene: TRBV19; abundance: medium-sized; d_gene: -; CDR3nt: TGTGCCAGTAGTTTAGGGCAGCTATACAATGAGCAGTTCTTC; CDR3aa: CASSLGQLYNEQFF
j_gene: TRBJ1-4; v_gene: TRBV19; abundance: -; d_gene: TRBD1; CDR3nt: TGTGCCAGTAGGGACAGGGGGTTCTTCAGTGAAAAACTGTTTTTT; CDR3aa: CASRDRGFFSEKLFF
j_gene: TRBJ2-5; v_gene: TRBV7-7; abundance: -; d_gene: TRBD1; CDR3nt: TGTGCTAGCAGCTTAAGTTCAGGGGGCTTTGAGACCCAGTACTTC; CDR3aa: CASSLSSGGFETQYF
j_gene: TRBJ1-2; v_gene: TRBV4-2; abundance: -; d_gene: TRBD1; CDR3nt: TGTGCCAGCAGCCAACATACAGGGGATAACTATGGCTACACCTTC; CDR3aa: CASSQHTGDNYGYTF
j_gene: TRBJ2-3; v_gene: TRBV7-7; abundance: -; d_gene: -; CDR3nt: TGTGCTAGCAGCTTAGGTCGAGGCACAGATACGCAGTATTTT; CDR3aa: CASSLGRGTDTQYF
j_gene: TRBJ1-2; v_gene: TRBV19; abundance: many; d_gene: -; CDR3nt: TGTGCCAGTAGAGTAGGGAGCGGGTTTAACTATGGCTACACCTTC; CDR3aa: CASRVGSGFNYGYTF
j_gene: TRBJ1-5; v_gene: TRBV7-6; abundance: -; d_gene: TRBD1; CDR3nt: TGTGCCGGCAGCTCCCCGGACAGGGGGCTCAGCAATCAGCCCCAGCATTTT; CDR3aa: CAGSSPDRGLSNQPQHF
j_gene: TRBJ2-7; v_gene: TRBV2; abundance: -; d_gene: TRBD2; CDR3nt: TGTGCCAGCAGTGATGGTAGCGGGAGCTACGAGCAGTACTTC; CDR3aa: CASSDGSGSYEQYF
j_gene: TRBJ1-2; v_gene: TRBV20-1; abundance: medium-sized; d_gene: TRBD1; CDR3nt: TGCAGTGCTAGAGCAGACAGGGGCCACACCTTC; CDR3aa: CSARADRGHTF
j_gene: TRBJ1-2; v_gene: TRBV2; abundance: medium-sized; d_gene: -; CDR3nt: TGTGCCAGCAGTGATGTCGGTGGGGATGGCTACACCTTC; CDR3aa: CASSDVGGDGYTF
j_gene: TRBJ2-3; v_gene: TRBV5-4; abundance: few; d_gene: TRBD2; CDR3nt: TGTGCCAGCAGCTTCTCCGCGGGAGTTCGCACAGATACGCAGTATTTT; CDR3aa: CASSFSAGVRTDTQYF
j_gene: TRBJ2-7; v_gene: TRBV7-9; abundance: -; d_gene: -; CDR3nt: TGTGCCAGCAGCTCATCAAGCTACGAGCAGTACTTC; CDR3aa: CASSSSSYEQYF
j_gene: TRBJ2-3; v_gene: TRBV9; abundance: -; d_gene: TRBD2; CDR3nt: TGTGCCAGCAGCATGGGACTAGTGGGAGCAGGTACGCAGTATTTT; CDR3aa: CASSMGLVGAGTQYF
j_gene: TRBJ1-3; v_gene: TRBV20-1; abundance: -; d_gene: -; CDR3nt: TGCAGTGCAGAGGTGGGGGGAAACACCGTACATTTT; CDR3aa: CSAEVGGNTVHF
j_gene: TRBJ1-6; v_gene: TRBV30; abundance: -; d_gene: -; CDR3nt: TGTGCCTGGGGTGTAGGCTTATCACCCCTCCACTTT; CDR3aa: CAWGVGLSPLHF
j_gene: TRBJ1-2; v_gene: TRBV6-2/TRBV6-3; abundance: -; d_gene: TRBD1; CDR3nt: TGTGCCAGCAGTTCTCTGGGACAGGGGGTAAACTATGGCTACACCTTC; CDR3aa: CASSSLGQGVNYGYTF
j_gene: TRBJ2-3; v_gene: TRBV7-9; abundance: -; d_gene: -; CDR3nt: TGTGCCAGCAGTCAAAGATTAAGCACAGATACGCAGTATTTT; CDR3aa: CASSQRLSTDTQYF
j_gene: TRBJ1-5; v_gene: TRBV7-8; abundance: many; d_gene: TRBD1; CDR3nt: TGTGCCAGCAGCTTAACGACAGGGGGTGGCTGGGAGCCCCAGCATTTT; CDR3aa: CASSLTTGGGWEPQHF
j_gene: TRBJ2-1; v_gene: TRBV7-7; abundance: many; d_gene: TRBD2; CDR3nt: TGTGCTAGCAGCTTAGCGCCTAGCGGCGGTGAGCAGTTCTTC; CDR3aa: CASSLAPSGGEQFF
j_gene: TRBJ2-7; v_gene: TRBV7-8; abundance: medium-sized; d_gene: -; CDR3nt: TGTGCCAGCAGCCCGCGGGGTAGGTACGAGCAGTACTTC; CDR3aa: CASSPRGRYEQYF
j_gene: TRBJ1-5; v_gene: TRBV9; abundance: -; d_gene: -; CDR3nt: TGTGCCAGCAGCGTAGACCAGAATCAGCCCCAGCATTTT; CDR3aa: CASSVDQNQPQHF
j_gene: TRBJ2-1; v_gene: TRBV12-3/TRBV12-4; abundance: -; d_gene: -; CDR3nt: TGTGCCAGCAATAAAGGTCAGGGGCGAGACAATGAGCAGCTCTTC; CDR3aa: CASNKGQGRDNEQLF
j_gene: TRBJ2-2; v_gene: TRBV24-1; abundance: many; d_gene: TRBD1; CDR3nt: TGTGCCACCAGCCCCGGTTGGGGACAGACGAACACCGGGGAGCTGTTTTTT; CDR3aa: CATSPGWGQTNTGELFF
j_gene: TRBJ1-6; v_gene: TRBV4-1; abundance: many; d_gene: -; CDR3nt: TGCGCCAGCAGCCAGTACAGGGACCGGAGTTCACCCCTCCACTTT; CDR3aa: CASSQYRDRSSPLHF
j_gene: TRBJ2-1; v_gene: TRBV14; abundance: few; d_gene: -; CDR3nt: TGTGCCAGCAGCCACGGCGGGAATGAGCAGTTCTTC; CDR3aa: CASSHGGNEQFF